One and the same sample provided the 21 T cell receptor beta chains below, sequenced in a study of T cell responses to AZD1222 COVID-19 vaccine. Sequencing was performed with immunoSEQ multiplex PCR; in TCRdb, only in-frame clones are kept and a portion is missing. The repertoire holds approximately 210,000 clones, with roughly 92% as singletons. Sequences were derived from peripheral blood, sampled 28 days after the second AZD1222 dose. The receptors shown here come from an adult who received the AZD1222 COVID-19 vaccine.

The chain carries TRBV28 and TRBJ2-5; unclear D gene. Germline CDR1 is MDHEN and CDR2 is SYDVKM. This CDR3 has 11 residues. Trimming pared 3 bases from V and 3 bases from J, leaving 2 bases between. CDR3 region: CASSFKETQYF. CDR3 sequence (DNA): TGTGCCAGCAGTTTTAAAGAGACCCAGTACTTC.

The J gene is TRBJ2-1, the V gene TRBV6-1; the D gene is possibly TRBD1 (6 bases). The CDR3 has 15 amino acids. Germline CDR1 reads MNHNS; CDR2 reads SASEGT. V lost 2 bases to trimming and J lost 4 bases, with 12 bases between them. In nucleotides, the CDR3 is TGTGCCAGCAGTGAATCAGGACAGAAATACAATGAGCAGTTCTTC. This gives the protein CASSESGQKYNEQFF.

V and J are TRBV19 and TRBJ1-2, with a possible D match to TRBD1 (5 bases). The germline V and J ends were trimmed by 7 bases and 1 base, with 10 bases remaining between them. Germline CDR1 reads LNHDA; CDR2 reads SQIVND (reference sequence). The CDR3 runs to 13 residues. The CDR3 protein is CASTHDSNYGYTF. The CDR3 bases are TGTGCCAGTACCCACGACAGTAACTATGGCTACACCTTC.

The rearrangement joins TRBV9 to TRBJ2-1, with D perhaps TRBD2 (5 bases). The CDR3 sequence is 16 residues long. Germline V gene data show CDR1 as SGDLS and CDR2 as YYNGEE. The ends were cut back, 4 bases at V and 0 bases at J, with 14 bases in the middle. In DNA, the CDR3 is TGTGCCAGCAGCCCCCGAACGGGATCCTCCTACAATGAGCAGTTCTTC. The encoded protein is CASSPRTGSSYNEQFF.

This chain connects TRBV7-8 to TRBJ2-1; 12 nucleotides align to TRBD2. The CDR3 length is 21 residues. Germline CDR1 SGHVS, CDR2 FQNEAQ. V lost 7 bases and J lost 0; bases outside the gene matches: 19. CDR3 in amino acids: CASTRIKRLAGVTSSYNEQFF. CDR3 bases: TGTGCCAGCACCCGGATAAAACGACTAGCGGGAGTCACTAGCTCCTACAATGAGCAGTTCTTC.

This rearrangement joins TRBV6-2 or TRBV6-3 to TRBJ2-1; 7 bases are shared with TRBD1. The CDR3 is 24 residues long. CDR1 is MNHEY, CDR2 SVGEGT, per germline. V trimming: 7 bases; J trimming: 0 bases; junction bases outside the gene matches: 33. The CDR3: CASTPTQINTGDSRQKSSYNEQFF. In DNA form, the CDR3 reads TGTGCCAGCACCCCCACCCAAATAAATACCGGGGACAGCCGGCAAAAGAGCTCCTACAATGAGCAGTTCTTC.

The V call is TRBV9, the J call TRBJ1-1; D gene uncertain. The V gene's germline CDR1 is SGDLS and CDR2 YYNGEE. CDR3 size: 13 residues. Deletions cut 0 bases from V and 4 bases from J, with 7 bases between. CDR3 amino acids: CASSVGRGTEAFF. The CDR3 nucleotides are TGTGCCAGCAGCGTAGGTCGGGGCACTGAAGCTTTCTTT.

The rearrangement uses TRBV10-2 and TRBJ2-7; either TRBD1 or TRBD2 may fit D (5 bases each). This CDR3 has 14 residues. Germline V lookup: CDR1 WSHSY, CDR2 SAAADI. Trimming shortened V by 8 bases and J by 3 bases, and 17 bases separated the two germline ends. The CDR3 nucleotides are TGCGCCAGCGCACGTCGGGGCACCGACTACGAGCAGTACTTC. This sequence encodes CASARRGTDYEQYF.

The rearrangement uses TRBV3-1 (or the pseudogene TRBV3-2) and TRBJ1-5; D unclear. Germline CDR1 and CDR2: LGHDT and YNNKEL (reference sequence). V was shortened by 2 bases and J by 0 bases, with 8 bases between the two germline ends. The CDR3 is 15 residues long. CDR3 amino acids: CASSQSGSSNQPQHF. DNA for the CDR3: TGTGCCAGCAGCCAATCCGGGAGTAGCAATCAGCCCCAGCATTTT.

The rearrangement uses TRBV4-1 and TRBJ2-1; D may be TRBD1 (6 bases). Germline values: CDR1 MGHRA, CDR2 YSYEKL. This CDR3 contains 15 residues. V lost 5 bases and J 4 bases, leaving 15 bases between the germline ends. CDR3 region: CASSDPSDRYNEQFF. The CDR3 region has the DNA TGCGCCAGCAGCGATCCTTCGGACAGATACAATGAGCAGTTCTTC.

The chain is built from TRBV18 and TRBJ2-7; 8 nucleotides match TRBD1. CDR1 is KGHSH and CDR2 is LQKENI in the germline V gene. V gave up 5 bases and J gave up 6 bases; unmatched junction bases: 12. CDR3 length: 15 amino acids. CDR3 nucleotides: TGTGCCAGCTCAATTGACAGGGGCGGATTCTCCGAGCAGTACTTC. It is translated as CASSIDRGGFSEQYF.

This chain links TRBV7-2 with TRBJ1-3, with a weak D call TRBD1 (6 bases). The CDR3 sequence is 15 residues long. The germline gives CDR1 SGHTA, CDR2 FQGNSA. Trimming cost V 5 bases and J 2 bases, with 13 bases left between them. The CDR3 protein is CASSPRQVAGNTIYF. DNA of the CDR3: TGTGCCAGCAGCCCAAGACAGGTTGCTGGAAACACCATATATTTT.

V gene TRBV28 combines with J gene TRBJ2-7, with 9 bases matching TRBD1. CDR3 length: 17 amino acids. Germline values: CDR1 MDHEN, CDR2 SYDVKM. Trimming cost V 3 bases and J 6 bases; bases outside gene matches: 15. This CDR3 is CASSFVVTGTGKGEQYF. CDR3 sequence (DNA): TGTGCCAGCAGTTTTGTAGTGACCGGGACAGGGAAAGGCGAGCAGTACTTC. The full variable domain, completed using reference TRBV28 and TRBJ2-7, is DVKVTQSSRYLVKRTGEKVFLECVQDMDHENMFWYRQDPGLGLRLIYFSYDVKMKEKGDIPEGYSVSREKKERFSLILESASTNQTSMYLCASSFVVTGTGKGEQYFGPGTRLTVT.

This clone was counted between two and nine times. The V and J genes are TRBV7-3 and TRBJ2-7; D ambiguous. V was cut by 0 bases and J by 4 bases, with 19 bases left in between. The CDR3 is made up of 17 amino acids. Germline loops: CDR1 SGHTA, CDR2 FQGTGA. CDR3 protein: CASSLTAASLADYEQYF. CDR3 DNA: TGTGCCAGCAGCTTAACGGCAGCCTCCCTTGCGGATTACGAGCAGTACTTC. Looking up the rest from reference TRBV7-3 and TRBJ2-7 gives the full variable domain: GAGVSQTPSNKVTEKGKYVELRCDPISGHTALYWYRQSLGQGPEFLIYFQGTGAADDSGLPNDRFFAVRPEGSVSTLKIQRTERGDSAVYLCASSLTAASLADYEQYFGPGTRLTVT.

The rearrangement joins TRBV5-6 to TRBJ1-1; the D gene is possibly TRBD1 (6 bases). Germline V gene sequence: CDR1 SGHDT, CDR2 YYEEEE. This CDR3 has 13 amino acids. V lost 3 bases and J lost 6, with 12 bases in between. CDR3 coding DNA: TGTGCCAGCAGCTCCGGACAGCTTCCTGAAGCTTTCTTT. It yields the protein CASSSGQLPEAFF.

The V and J genes are TRBV6-5 and TRBJ1-4; TRBD1 matches at 9 bases. V gave up 6 bases and J gave up 8 bases; unmatched junction bases: 10. This CDR3 contains 15 residues. Germline V gene data show CDR1 as MNHEY and CDR2 as SVGAGI. CDR3: CASRLDRGKGEKLFF. The CDR3 DNA is TGTGCCAGCAGGCTCGACAGGGGGAAGGGAGAAAAACTGTTTTTT.

The chain combines TRBV9 with TRBJ2-5; possibly TRBD1 or TRBD2 for D (5 bases each). The CDR3 spans 14 residues. CDR1 is SGDLS and CDR2 is YYNGEE in the germline V gene. V was shortened by 6 bases and J by 5 bases, with 17 bases between the two germline ends. CDR3 DNA sequence: TGTGCCAGCAATAGCGTAGACAGCCCGGAGACCCAGTACTTC. This translates into CASNSVDSPETQYF. The whole variable domain, remainder taken from reference TRBV9 and TRBJ2-5, is DSGVTQTPKHLITATGQRVTLRCSPRSGDLSVYWYQQSLDQGLQFLIQYYNGEERAKGNILERFSAQQFPDLHSELNLSSLELGDSALYFCASNSVDSPETQYFGPGTRLLVL.

This rearrangement joins TRBV6-2 or TRBV6-3 to TRBJ2-7; D is uncertain. This CDR3 is built from 15 residues. V was pared by 2 bases and J by 6 bases, with 17 bases between. The germline CDR1 and CDR2 sequences are MNHEY and SVGEGT. The CDR3 DNA reads as TGTGCCAGCAGTTACCTACCCCCAGGATTAGGCGAGCAGTACTTC. This gives the protein CASSYLPPGLGEQYF.

This chain connects TRBV24-1 to TRBJ1-4; D gene ambiguous. V was clipped by 2 bases and J by 2 bases, with 5 bases between them. CDR1 is KGHDR, CDR2 SFDVKD, per germline. This CDR3 contains 14 residues. As DNA, the CDR3 is TGTGCCACCAGTGATTCCCGGACTAATGAAAAACTGTTTTTT. Translating it yields CATSDSRTNEKLFF.

The J gene is TRBJ1-2, the V gene TRBV7-8; the D gene is possibly TRBD1 (5 bases). V lost 0 bases and J lost 4, with 12 bases in between. Germline CDR1 reads SGHVS; CDR2 reads FQNEAQ. This CDR3 has 15 residues. CDR3 nucleotides: TGTGCCAGCAGCTTAGCTATTGGGGGGACCTATGGCTACACCTTC. It specifies CASSLAIGGTYGYTF.

The V gene is TRBV7-2, the J gene TRBJ1-1, with TRBD1 matching 8 bases. With V trimmed by 1 base and J by 4 bases, 5 bases remained unmatched. This CDR3 region has 15 residues. Germline CDR1 SGHTA, CDR2 FQGNSA. The CDR3 nucleotides are TGTGCCAGCAGCTTAGTTGGACAGGGATTCACTGAAGCTTTCTTT. This gives the protein CASSLVGQGFTEAFF.